Each of the 9 T cell receptor beta chains below was sequenced from the same sample in a study of graft-versus-host responses after intestinal transplantation. Some 200,000 CFSE-labeled responder cells were plated with some 200,000 irradiated, violet-dye-labeled stimulator cells. Clones were sequenced by immunoSEQ multiplex PCR, and TCRdb holds only the in-frame ones, with some missing. The repertoire holds about 2,200 clones, with just under 30% as singletons. The sample here was alloreactive CD8+ T cells from a mixed lymphocyte reaction culture, taken before transplantation. Subset described: CFSE-low proliferating T cells sorted from roughly 6-day pre-transplant mixed lymphocyte reaction (GvH or HvG direction). The receptors derive from a human patient who was an organ donor for intestinal transplantation.

This sequence joins TRBV11-2 and TRBJ1-3; a weak D match, TRBD1 (5 bases). This CDR3 comprises 14 residues. Trimming took off 2 bases at V and 10 bases at J, with 15 bases between the two ends. From germline, CDR1 is SGHAT and CDR2 FQNNGV. This chain's CDR3 is CASSLQPGEETIYF. CDR3 bases: TGTGCCAGCAGCTTACAACCGGGGGAGGAGACCATATATTTT. Full variable domain (remainder filled in from reference TRBV11-2 and TRBJ1-3): EAGVAQSPRYKIIEKRQSVAFWCNPISGHATLYWYQQILGQGPKLLIQFQNNGVVDDSQLPKDRFSAERLKGVDSTLKIQPAKLEDSAVYLCASSLQPGEETIYFGEGSWLTVV.

The chain is built from TRBV9 and TRBJ2-4; 8 nucleotides match TRBD2. After removal of 4 bases from V and 1 base from J, the junction contained 7 bases not matched to a gene. From germline, CDR1 is SGDLS and CDR2 YYNGEE. CDR3 size: 16 residues. Here the CDR3 DNA reads TGTGCCAGCAGCCTAGGGAGCGGGGGTGCCAAAAACATTCAGTACTTC. Translation gives CASSLGSGGAKNIQYF.

By its share, this clone is large. The rearrangement links TRBV28 to TRBJ1-2, with D possibly TRBD1 on 5 matching bases. The germline CDR1 and CDR2 sequences are MDHEN and SYDVKM. The CDR3 length is 13 residues. The ends were cut back, 3 bases at V and 4 bases at J, with 9 bases in the middle. The CDR3 spells CASSLAGGYGYTF. CDR3 coding DNA: TGTGCCAGCAGTTTGGCCGGGGGCTATGGCTACACCTTC.

V gene TRBV7-6 combines with J gene TRBJ1-2; no clear D gene. The CDR3 totals 17 residues. Germline V lookup: CDR1 SGHVS, CDR2 FNYEAQ. Trimming left V 4 bases short and J 0 bases short, with 18 bases between. The CDR3 bases are TGTGCCAGCAGCTATTATTCGGGAGGAGGAGCTAACTATGGCTACACCTTC. Translating gives CASSYYSGGGANYGYTF.

J is TRBJ2-7 and V is TRBV27; 10 nucleotides match TRBD1. Germline-derived CDR1 and CDR2 are MNHEY and SMNVEV (reference sequence). With 0 bases clipped from V and 6 bases from J, the junction kept 14 bases outside the gene matches. CDR3 size: 18 residues. In DNA, the CDR3 is TGTGCCAGCAGTTTATCGGGACAGGGGTCTAAGGACTTTCGCGAGCAGTACTTC. It yields the protein CASSLSGQGSKDFREQYF.

This chain links TRBV2 with TRBJ1-5; D is possibly TRBD1 (5 bases). CDR1 is SNHLY, CDR2 FYNNEI, per germline. The CDR3 contains 16 residues. Trimming stripped 5 bases from V and 0 bases from J, with 14 bases between. Here the CDR3 reads CASSLWDSYSNQPQHF. The CDR3 nucleotides are TGTGCCAGCAGTCTGTGGGACTCATATAGCAATCAGCCCCAGCATTTT.

This clone was found a few times. The chain joins TRBV4-1 to TRBJ1-2; no definite D call. CDR1 is MGHRA and CDR2 is YSYEKL in the germline V gene. V lost 5 bases and J lost 3, with 4 bases in between. There are 11 residues in the CDR3. For the CDR3, the DNA is TGCGCCAGCAGCGGAGACTATGGCTACACCTTC. Translating gives CASSGDYGYTF.

The chain combines TRBV6-5 with TRBJ2-7; 7 bases fit TRBD2. Germline CDR1 MNHEY, CDR2 SVGAGI. The junction had 7 bases not matched to a gene; V was cut back by 0 bases and J by 2 bases. This CDR3 has 16 residues. The CDR3 loop is CASSYSAGEVPYEQYF. Written as DNA, the CDR3 is TGTGCCAGCAGTTACTCTGCGGGAGAAGTACCCTACGAGCAGTACTTC.

V usage is TRBV6-4 and J usage is TRBJ2-5; D is undetermined. Per the germline V gene, CDR1 is MRHNA and CDR2 is SNTAGT. Trimming stripped 2 bases from V and 2 bases from J, with 12 bases between. CDR3 length: 15 amino acids. This CDR3 is CASSDPRSVQETQYF. CDR3 DNA: TGTGCCAGCAGTGACCCTAGGTCAGTACAAGAGACCCAGTACTTC.